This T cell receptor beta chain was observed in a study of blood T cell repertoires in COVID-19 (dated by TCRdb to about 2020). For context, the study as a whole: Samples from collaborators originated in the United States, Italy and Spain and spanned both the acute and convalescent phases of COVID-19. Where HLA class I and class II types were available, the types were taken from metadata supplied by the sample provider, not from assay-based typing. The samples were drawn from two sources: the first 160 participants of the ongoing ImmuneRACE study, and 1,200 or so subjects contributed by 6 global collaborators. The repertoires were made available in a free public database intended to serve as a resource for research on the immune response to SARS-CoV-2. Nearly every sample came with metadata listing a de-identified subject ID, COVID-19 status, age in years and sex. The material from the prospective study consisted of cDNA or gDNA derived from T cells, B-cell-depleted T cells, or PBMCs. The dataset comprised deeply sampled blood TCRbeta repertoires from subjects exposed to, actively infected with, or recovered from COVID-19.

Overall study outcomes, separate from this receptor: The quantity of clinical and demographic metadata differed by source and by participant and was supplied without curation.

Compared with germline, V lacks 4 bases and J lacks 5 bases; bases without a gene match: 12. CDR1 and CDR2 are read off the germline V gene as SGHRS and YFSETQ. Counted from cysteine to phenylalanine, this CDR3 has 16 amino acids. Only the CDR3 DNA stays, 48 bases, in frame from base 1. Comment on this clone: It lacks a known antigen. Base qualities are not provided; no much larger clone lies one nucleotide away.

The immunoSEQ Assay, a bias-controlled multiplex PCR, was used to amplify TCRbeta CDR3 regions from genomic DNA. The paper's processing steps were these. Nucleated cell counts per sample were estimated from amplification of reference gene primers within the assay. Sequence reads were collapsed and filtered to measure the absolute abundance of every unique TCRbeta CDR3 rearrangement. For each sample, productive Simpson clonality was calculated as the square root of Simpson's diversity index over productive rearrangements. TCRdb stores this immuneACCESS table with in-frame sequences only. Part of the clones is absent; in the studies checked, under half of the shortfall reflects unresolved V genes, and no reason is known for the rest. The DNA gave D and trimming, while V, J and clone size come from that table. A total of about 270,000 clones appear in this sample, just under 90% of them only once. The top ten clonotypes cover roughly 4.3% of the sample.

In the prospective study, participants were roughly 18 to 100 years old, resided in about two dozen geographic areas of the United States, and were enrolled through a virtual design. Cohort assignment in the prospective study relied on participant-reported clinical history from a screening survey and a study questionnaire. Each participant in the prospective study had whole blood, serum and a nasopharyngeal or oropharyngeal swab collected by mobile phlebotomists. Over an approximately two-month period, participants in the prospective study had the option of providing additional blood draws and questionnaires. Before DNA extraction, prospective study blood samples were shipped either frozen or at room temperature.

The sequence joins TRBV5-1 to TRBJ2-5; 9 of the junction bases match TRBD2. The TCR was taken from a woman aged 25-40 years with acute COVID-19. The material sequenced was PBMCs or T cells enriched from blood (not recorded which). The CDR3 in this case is CASSGGAGGLFETQYF. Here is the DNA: TGCGCCAGCAGCGGGGGCGCGGGAGGGCTATTTGAGACCCAGTACTTC.